This entry lists 21 T cell receptor beta chains sequenced from one sample in a study of T cell repertoires in cytomegalovirus infection. TCRdb re-called the reads through MiXCR, storing one row per CDR3 protein. Seen here are 200,000 to 250,000 distinct CDR3 sequences, over 20% observed once, and the top ten hold roughly 18%. Sequenced sample: CD8+ T cells from PBMCs. Receptors originate from a human donor in good health (CMV status not recorded). Some clones in this sample may be carry-over from other donors' samples.

In its sample, this clonotype was seen a few times. V is TRBV11-3 and J is TRBJ2-1; 8 positions match TRBD2. V shed 0 bases and J 4 bases; nucleotides not matched to a gene: 8. This CDR3 is built from 17 residues. CDR1 and CDR2 from the germline V gene are SGHNT and YENEEA. CDR3: CASSLDLSGGPYNEQFF. Here the CDR3 DNA reads TGTGCCAGCAGCTTAGATCTGAGCGGGGGACCATACAATGAGCAGTTCTTC. Full variable domain (outside the CDR3, taken from reference TRBV11-3 and TRBJ2-1): EAGVVQSPRYKIIEKKQPVAFWCNPISGHNTLYWYLQNLGQGPELLIRYENEEAVDDSQLPKDRFSAERLKGVDSTLKIQPAELGDSAVYLCASSLDLSGGPYNEQFFGPGTRLTVL.

In this sample, this clonotype turned up a few times. The J gene is TRBJ2-1, the V gene TRBV28; 9 bases fit TRBD1. The CDR3 length is 17 residues. Germline V gene data show CDR1 as MDHEN and CDR2 as SYDVKM. V lost 6 bases to trimming and J lost 9 bases; unmatched junction nucleotides: 18. The CDR3 protein is CASSPTINRGLEGEQFF. CDR3 in DNA: TGTGCCAGCAGCCCCACAATCAACAGGGGGCTAGAGGGTGAGCAGTTCTTC.

This clonotype was seen repeatedly, ten times or more. V and J are TRBV6-1 and TRBJ2-2; 7 nucleotides agree with TRBD1. The germline gives CDR1 MNHNS, CDR2 SASEGT. The CDR3 totals 15 residues. V lost 5 bases, J lost 2 bases, and 5 bases stayed unmatched. CDR3 nucleotide sequence: TGTGCCAGCAGTCCCGGGACAGCCAACACCGGGGAGCTGTTTTTT. Its translation: CASSPGTANTGELFF.

The chain uses TRBV12-3 or TRBV12-4 and TRBJ1-4; possibly TRBD1 for D (6 bases). V was shortened by 7 bases and J by 8 bases, with 17 bases between the two germline ends. The CDR3 contains 14 residues. CDR3 nucleotide sequence: TGTGCCAGCACCTCTACAGGGTTAGGCGAAAAACTGTTTTTT. Protein: CASTSTGLGEKLFF.

The CDR3 DNA reads as TGTGCCAGCATCCCGACCCCGCGGGGGGGTCATGATACGCAGTATTTT. Amino acids: CASIPTPRGGHDTQYF. J is TRBJ2-3 and V is TRBV7-9; 9 bases fit TRBD2. Germline loops: CDR1 SEHNR, CDR2 FQNEAQ (reference sequence). The CDR3 totals 16 residues. V was pared by 7 bases and J by 6 bases, with 14 bases of the junction left unmatched.

This clonotype occurred a few times. The chain couples TRBV2 to TRBJ2-5, with D perhaps matching TRBD1 or TRBD2 (5 bases each). This CDR3 comprises 11 residues. Germline V lookup: CDR1 SNHLY, CDR2 FYNNEI. Trimming removed 8 bases at V and 4 bases at J, with 8 bases between. The DNA of the CDR3 is TGTGCCAGCCGGGGCCTAGAGACCCAGTACTTC. Its translation is CASRGLETQYF.

The chain uses TRBV20-1 and TRBJ2-7; 9 bases are a match to TRBD2. The CDR3 length is 16 residues. Germline V lookup: CDR1 DFQATT, CDR2 SNEGSKA (reference sequence). The V gene end was trimmed by 0 bases and the J gene end by 1 base; junction bases not matched to a gene: 7. Here the CDR3 DNA reads TGCAGTGCTAGAGACACCGGGACTAGCACATCCTACGAGCAGTACTTC. Translating gives CSARDTGTSTSYEQYF.

V and J are TRBV7-8 and TRBJ2-7; D could derive from TRBD1 or TRBD2 (5 bases each). Between the trimmed V and J ends, which lost 9 bases and 3 bases, there was a span of 15 bases. The length of the CDR3 is 13 residues. Germline V gene lookup returns CDR1 SGHVS and CDR2 FQNEAQ. The CDR3 is CASTPGRDYEQYF. The CDR3 bases are TGTGCCAGTACCCCGGGACGGGACTACGAGCAGTACTTC.

This clonotype appeared a few times. V and J are TRBV11-2 and TRBJ2-5; perhaps D is TRBD1 or TRBD2 (6 bases each). The V gene lost 5 bases and the J gene lost 3 bases, with 19 bases spanning the gap. This CDR3 region has 16 residues. The germline gives CDR1 SGHAT, CDR2 FQNNGV. CDR3 amino acids: CASSLRGANEKETQYF. CDR3 sequence (DNA): TGTGCCAGCAGCCTAAGGGGGGCCAACGAAAAAGAGACCCAGTACTTC.

The V and J genes are TRBV12-3 or TRBV12-4 and TRBJ2-7; D is undetermined. CDR3 length: 13 residues. Trimming shortened V by 3 bases and J by 3 bases, and 9 bases separated the two germline ends. The CDR3 loop is CASSFYRNYEQYF. CDR3 in DNA: TGTGCCAGCAGTTTTTACAGAAACTACGAGCAGTACTTC.

This clonotype was counted many times. The chain couples TRBV4-1 to TRBJ1-5, with 9 bases identical to TRBD1. The CDR3 contains 14 residues. The V gene's germline CDR1 is MGHRA and CDR2 YSYEKL. The junction had 5 bases not matched to a gene; V was cut back by 5 bases and J by 6 bases. The CDR3 sequence is CASSAGTGTQPQHF. DNA of the CDR3: TGCGCCAGCAGCGCCGGGACAGGGACTCAGCCCCAGCATTTT.

This clonotype was detected a few times. The chain couples TRBV2 to TRBJ1-6, with D unresolved. The V end lost 7 bases, the J end lost 5 bases, and 12 bases lay between the germline ends. The CDR3 consists of 14 residues. The germline V gene encodes CDR1 SNHLY and CDR2 FYNNEI. CDR3 bases: TGTGCCAGCACTGGATGGCAGGATAATTCACCCCTCCACTTT. It translates to CASTGWQDNSPLHF.

J is TRBJ2-3 and V is TRBV19; D remains ambiguous. The CDR3 is 15 amino acids. The V and J ends lost 4 bases and 3 bases respectively, with 14 bases between them. CDR1 and CDR2 from the germline V gene are LNHDA and SQIVND (reference sequence). For the CDR3, the DNA is TGTGCCAGTAGTAGAAACCCCGGTGGGACAGATACGCAGTATTTT. It encodes CASSRNPGGTDTQYF.

This clonotype has a handful of counts. The chain employs TRBV9 and TRBJ2-3; tentative D call: TRBD2 (5 bases). The CDR3 is 15 residues long. Trimming shortened V by 0 bases and J by 2 bases, and 10 bases separated the two germline ends. Germline V gene data show CDR1 as SGDLS and CDR2 as YYNGEE. CDR3 region: CASSVGVSDTDTQYF. In DNA form, the CDR3 reads TGTGCCAGCAGCGTAGGAGTTAGCGACACAGATACGCAGTATTTT.

There are a few counts of this clonotype. The chain recombines TRBV12-3 or TRBV12-4 with TRBJ2-5; D unclear. The germline V and J ends were trimmed by 3 bases and 1 base, with 12 bases remaining between them. The CDR3 has 15 amino acids. CDR3 nucleotide sequence: TGTGCCAGCAGTTTGGGGTCAAATTCCCAAGAGACCCAGTACTTC. This sequence encodes CASSLGSNSQETQYF.

The V call is TRBV2, the J call TRBJ1-5; D unclear. The germline V and J ends were trimmed by 3 bases and 5 bases, with 5 bases remaining between them. CDR1 and CDR2 from the germline V gene are SNHLY and FYNNEI. The length of the CDR3 is 12 residues. CDR3: CASSDTYQPQHF. CDR3 nucleotide sequence: TGTGCCAGCAGTGACACTTATCAGCCCCAGCATTTT. The full variable domain, with the rest looked up from reference TRBV2 and TRBJ1-5, is EPEVTQTPSHQVTQMGQEVILRCVPISNHLYFYWYRQILGQKVEFLVSFYNNEISEKSEIFDDQFSVERPDGSNFTLKIRSTKLEDSAMYFCASSDTYQPQHFGDGTRLSIL.

The J gene is TRBJ1-2, the V gene TRBV10-3; D gene ambiguous. With 2 bases removed from V and 1 base from J, the gap between germline ends came to 8 bases. CDR1 ENHRY and CDR2 SYGVKD come from the germline V gene. The CDR3 spans 14 residues. The CDR3 DNA reads TGTGCCATCAGTGAGGCGGGAATTAACTATGGCTACACCTTC. Protein product: CAISEAGINYGYTF.

CDR3 sequence (DNA): TGTGCCAGCCGGGGACCTACGCCTGAGCAGTTCTTC. Amino acids: CASRGPTPEQFF. The gene calls are TRBV2 and TRBJ2-1; TRBD1 or TRBD2 may be the D gene (5 bases each). CDR1 is SNHLY and CDR2 is FYNNEI in the germline V gene. V was cut by 8 bases and J by 9 bases, with 14 bases left in between. CDR3 length equals 12 residues.

This clonotype was found a few times. V is TRBV7-9 and J is TRBJ2-7; 7 bases align to TRBD1. The CDR3 loop spans 15 amino acids. The germline V gene has CDR1 SEHNR and CDR2 FQNEAQ (reference sequence). The V segment lost 4 bases and the J segment 1 base; nucleotides outside the gene matches: 7. CDR3 protein: CASSSRQGVSYEQYF. The CDR3 nucleotides read TGTGCCAGCAGCTCGAGACAGGGTGTTTCCTACGAGCAGTACTTC. Using reference TRBV7-9 and TRBJ2-7 for the parts outside the CDR3, the full variable domain is DTGVSQNPRHKITKRGQNVTFRCDPISEHNRLYWYRQTLGQGPEFLTYFQNEAQLEKSRLLSDRFSAERPKGSFSTLEIQRTEQGDSAMYLCASSSRQGVSYEQYFGPGTRLTVT.

V gene TRBV6-1 combines with J gene TRBJ2-5; 9 bases line up with TRBD2. Germline V gene sequence: CDR1 MNHNS, CDR2 SASEGT. The trim removed 2 bases at V and 5 bases at J, leaving 3 bases unmatched. The CDR3 is 14 residues long. CDR3 residues: CASSELAGRETQYF. In DNA, the CDR3 is TGTGCCAGCAGTGAACTAGCGGGGCGTGAGACCCAGTACTTC.

This CDR3 is CSAERNDGTDTQYF. In DNA, the CDR3 is TGCAGTGCCGAACGGAACGACGGCACAGATACGCAGTATTTT. J is TRBJ2-3 and V is TRBV20-1; no firm D call. Per the germline V gene, CDR1 is DFQATT and CDR2 is SNEGSKA (reference sequence). The CDR3 contains 14 residues. Between the trimmed V and J ends, which lost 6 bases and 1 base, there was a span of 14 bases.